The 20 T cell receptor beta chains below were found in one sample sequenced in a study of cytomegalovirus exposure and HLA in healthy donors. Repertoires were generated with immunoSEQ multiplex PCR, while TCRdb's copy carries only in-frame clones and drops some. The sample includes around 180,000 clones, around four fifths of them seen just once. Specimen: PBMCs. The origin of the receptors is a man aged 18-30 years in good health and CMV-seropositive.

The gene calls are TRBV9 and TRBJ2-7; 8 bases match TRBD2. Germline V gene sequence: CDR1 SGDLS, CDR2 YYNGEE. V was clipped by 9 bases and J by 2 bases; unmatched bases: 13. There are 15 residues in the CDR3. The CDR3 DNA reads TGTGCCACCAGACTAGGAGCGGGAGCTCCCTACGAGCAGTACTTC. It translates to CATRLGAGAPYEQYF.

The chain uses TRBV9 and TRBJ2-2; D is unresolved. The CDR3 runs 15 residues. Germline V gene data show CDR1 as SGDLS and CDR2 as YYNGEE. Between the trimmed V and J ends, which lost 2 bases and 0 bases, there was a span of 8 bases. The CDR3 coding sequence is TGTGCCAGCAGCGTCCGAGGAACGAACACCGGGGAGCTGTTTTTT. It yields the protein CASSVRGTNTGELFF.

This clone appeared once. The chain recombines TRBV28 with TRBJ2-5; weak D call: TRBD2 (6 bases). Germline values: CDR1 MDHEN, CDR2 SYDVKM. The CDR3 has 17 residues. The ends were cut back, 3 bases at V and 1 base at J, with 18 bases in the middle. The chain's CDR3 is CASSLEGVQRLQETQYF. DNA for the CDR3: TGTGCCAGCAGTTTGGAGGGAGTACAGCGCCTCCAAGAGACCCAGTACTTC.

This clone was counted only a few times. The V gene is TRBV7-9, the J gene TRBJ2-5; D gene uncertain. The CDR3 covers 12 residues. Trimming shortened V by 5 bases and J by 5 bases, and 9 bases separated the two germline ends. CDR1 SEHNR and CDR2 FQNEAQ come from the germline V gene (reference sequence). CDR3 DNA sequence: TGTGCCAGCAGCCCCTTCGGTGAGACCCAGTACTTC. Its protein is CASSPFGETQYF.

The V and J genes are TRBV5-1 and TRBJ2-7, with a weak D call TRBD2 (5 bases). CDR3 length: 16 residues. Germline V gives CDR1 SGHRS, CDR2 YFSETQ. V shed 1 base and J shed 3 bases, with 17 bases lying between them. The CDR3, as DNA: TGCGCCAGCAGCTTGAAATCGGACTCGATCCGCTACGAGCAGTACTTC. Residues: CASSLKSDSIRYEQYF.

This chain joins TRBV27 and TRBJ2-7, with no clear D. The germline V gene encodes CDR1 MNHEY and CDR2 SMNVEV (reference sequence). The CDR3 contains 14 residues. V was trimmed by 3 bases and J by 1 base, leaving 10 bases between them. The chain's CDR3 is CASSLNTYSYEQYF. In nucleotides, the CDR3 is TGTGCCAGCAGTTTGAATACTTATTCCTACGAGCAGTACTTC.

This chain links TRBV9 with TRBJ1-3; TRBD1 matches at 7 bases. The length of the CDR3 is 22 residues. J lost 0 bases, V lost 6 bases, and 27 bases had no gene match. Per the germline V gene, CDR1 is SGDLS and CDR2 is YYNGEE. The CDR3 DNA follows: TGTGCCAGCACCATCGACCCCTACAGGGGCCGTCCCAAAGGGGACTCTGGAAACACCATATATTTT. It codes for CASTIDPYRGRPKGDSGNTIYF. The full variable domain, with the rest looked up from reference TRBV9 and TRBJ1-3, is DSGVTQTPKHLITATGQRVTLRCSPRSGDLSVYWYQQSLDQGLQFLIQYYNGEERAKGNILERFSAQQFPDLHSELNLSSLELGDSALYFCASTIDPYRGRPKGDSGNTIYFGEGSWLTVV.

V gene TRBV28 combines with J gene TRBJ2-1; 7 positions match TRBD2. This CDR3 is 15 amino acids long. J lost 0 bases, V lost 3 bases, and 2 bases had no gene match. Germline V gene data show CDR1 as MDHEN and CDR2 as SYDVKM. CDR3 sequence (DNA): TGTGCCAGCAGTTTGGCTAGCGGCTCCTACAATGAGCAGTTCTTC. The encoded protein is CASSLASGSYNEQFF.

J is TRBJ2-7 and V is TRBV6-5, with 9 bases fitting TRBD1. Germline V gene lookup returns CDR1 MNHEY and CDR2 SVGAGI. The ends lost 6 bases at V and 3 bases at J; junction bases unmatched: 3. The CDR3 extends over 13 amino acids. CDR3: CASRGTGLYEQYF. CDR3 sequence (DNA): TGTGCCAGCAGGGGGACAGGGCTCTACGAGCAGTACTTC.

This chain joins TRBV19 and TRBJ2-2; D is perhaps TRBD2 (6 bases). CDR1 LNHDA and CDR2 SQIVND come from the germline V gene (reference sequence). The V and J ends lost 6 bases and 4 bases respectively, with 21 bases between them. The CDR3 has 17 amino acids. The CDR3 sequence is CASSPSPGGVTTGELFF. The CDR3 DNA follows: TGTGCCAGTAGCCCTAGCCCCGGGGGAGTTACCACCGGGGAGCTGTTTTTT.

The chain carries TRBV25-1 and TRBJ1-1; unclear D gene. This CDR3 has 15 amino acids. V lost 0 bases and J lost 1, with 9 bases in between. Germline lookup yields CDR1 MGHDK and CDR2 SYGVNS. CDR3 sequence (DNA): TGTGCCAGCAGTGAATATCGGGGAGGGAACACTGAAGCTTTCTTT. It yields the protein CASSEYRGGNTEAFF.

This chain links TRBV30 with TRBJ2-2, with a possible D match to TRBD2 (6 bases). The V end lost 7 bases, the J end lost 5 bases, and 8 bases lay between the germline ends. This CDR3 has 11 amino acids. CDR1 and CDR2 (germline): GTSNPN, SVGIG (reference sequence). The CDR3 DNA reads as TGTGCCTCTGGGAGGACCGGGGAGCTGTTTTTT. Translating it yields CASGRTGELFF.

There are a few counts of this clone. V gene TRBV30 combines with J gene TRBJ1-2; unclear D gene. The CDR3 is made up of 15 amino acids. V was trimmed by 0 bases and J by 4 bases, leaving 15 bases between them. The germline V gene encodes CDR1 GTSNPN and CDR2 SVGIG (reference sequence). In DNA form, the CDR3 reads TGTGCCTGGAGTGTATCGGTCACGGGAGGCTATGGCTACACCTTC. As protein: CAWSVSVTGGYGYTF.

V is TRBV5-4 and J is TRBJ2-3, with 7 nucleotides matching TRBD2. CDR3 length equals 15 residues. V trimming: 5 bases; J trimming: 4 bases; junction bases outside the gene matches: 10. The germline V gene encodes CDR1 SGHNT and CDR2 YYREEE (reference sequence). CDR3 sequence (DNA): TGTGCCAGCAGGTTGTGGGGGAGGGGATCAGATACGCAGTATTTT. Encoded protein: CASRLWGRGSDTQYF.

The rearrangement links TRBV28 to TRBJ2-7; 8 bases are a match to TRBD1. The CDR3 is made up of 15 amino acids. Germline lookup yields CDR1 MDHEN and CDR2 SYDVKM. V lost 2 bases, J lost 5 bases, and 8 bases stayed unmatched. The CDR3, as DNA: TGTGCCAGCAGTTTACCCGGGACAGGTACCCACGAGCAGTACTTC. Protein product: CASSLPGTGTHEQYF. Based on the CDR3 plus reference TRBV28 and TRBJ2-7, the full variable domain is DVKVTQSSRYLVKRTGEKVFLECVQDMDHENMFWYRQDPGLGLRLIYFSYDVKMKEKGDIPEGYSVSREKKERFSLILESASTNQTSMYLCASSLPGTGTHEQYFGPGTRLTVT.

The chain employs TRBV27 and TRBJ1-5; maybe TRBD1 (5 bases). The germline V gene encodes CDR1 MNHEY and CDR2 SMNVEV (reference sequence). The V end lost 5 bases, the J end lost 5 bases, and 16 bases lay between the germline ends. This CDR3 is 15 amino acids long. The CDR3 nucleotides read TGTGCCAGCAGTGTTCGGTGGAGGGGCGATCAGCCCCAGCATTTT. Protein product: CASSVRWRGDQPQHF.

This sequence joins TRBV5-3 and TRBJ1-5; D gene ambiguous. TRBV5-3 is labeled an ORF, and its function is uncertain. Trimming pared 9 bases from V and 1 base from J, leaving 8 bases between. The CDR3 totals 12 residues. CDR3 sequence: CAIRQSNQPQHF. CDR3 in DNA: TGTGCCATAAGACAAAGCAATCAGCCCCAGCATTTT.

This chain links TRBV7-2 with TRBJ2-7, with unresolved D. V was clipped by 3 bases and J by 2 bases, with 11 bases between them. Germline CDR1 reads SGHTA; CDR2 reads FQGNSA. CDR3 length: 14 residues. The DNA for the CDR3 is TGTGCCAGCAGCTTCGGAGCAGATACCTACGAGCAGTACTTC. This gives the protein CASSFGADTYEQYF.

This clone was counted a single time. The chain employs TRBV7-9 and TRBJ2-3; 10 bases line up with TRBD2. CDR1 is SEHNR, CDR2 FQNEAQ, per germline (reference sequence). The V gene end was trimmed by 5 bases and the J gene end by 3 bases; junction bases not matched to a gene: 8. CDR3 size: 16 residues. CDR3 bases: TGTGCCAGCAGCAACTCTCAACTAGCGGGAACAGATACGCAGTATTTT. This encodes CASSNSQLAGTDTQYF.

V and J are TRBV27 and TRBJ1-1, with 7 bases aligning to TRBD1. Germline V lookup: CDR1 MNHEY, CDR2 SMNVEV (reference sequence). CDR3 length equals 15 residues. The V segment lost 5 bases and the J segment 0 bases; nucleotides outside the gene matches: 6. The CDR3 loop reads CASSPGTVMNTEAFF. CDR3 bases: TGTGCCAGCAGTCCCGGGACAGTCATGAACACTGAAGCTTTCTTT.